Listed here are 32 T cell receptor beta chains from one sample, sequenced in a study of T cell responses to AZD1222 COVID-19 vaccine. Produced via immunoSEQ multiplex PCR; TCRdb's table is partial and in-frame only. The sample holds some 110,000 clones, 80% to 90% seen once. Sequenced material: peripheral blood, taken on day 0 of MenACWY control vaccination. These receptors originate from an adult in good health.

The CDR3 here is CASSQGQGSGGYTF. The CDR3 DNA sequence: TGCGCCAGCAGCCAGGGACAGGGCTCTGGCGGCTACACCTTC. The chain has TRBV4-3 and TRBJ1-2; 9 nucleotides line up with TRBD1. The CDR3 length is 14 residues. From germline, CDR1 is LGHNA and CDR2 YSLEER. V lost 3 bases and J lost 8; bases outside the gene matches: 7.

The chain employs TRBV7-9 and TRBJ1-1; D is ambiguous. The length of the CDR3 is 15 residues. Germline assignment: CDR1 SEHNR and CDR2 FQNEAQ (reference sequence). V was clipped by 0 bases and J by 1 base, with 9 bases between them. CDR3 bases: TGTGCCAGCAGCTTAGCTCTGGTGGGGAACACTGAAGCTTTCTTT. Translated: CASSLALVGNTEAFF.

This clone was observed a few times. V usage is TRBV9 and J usage is TRBJ1-3; D not resolved. CDR3 length: 14 residues. The V end lost 0 bases, the J end lost 7 bases, and 11 bases lay between the germline ends. Germline V lookup: CDR1 SGDLS, CDR2 YYNGEE. CDR3 bases: TGTGCCAGCAGCGTAGATGACCTCCGGAACACCATATATTTT. Encoded protein: CASSVDDLRNTIYF.

The V call is TRBV7-9, the J call TRBJ2-5, with D hard to call. CDR3 length: 13 amino acids. Germline V lookup: CDR1 SEHNR, CDR2 FQNEAQ (reference sequence). Trimming stripped 1 base from V and 5 bases from J, with 8 bases between. The CDR3 sequence is CASSLVGTETQYF. Written as DNA, the CDR3 is TGTGCCAGCAGCTTAGTGGGTACCGAGACCCAGTACTTC.

This chain connects TRBV5-1 to TRBJ2-1, with 10 bases that match TRBD1. The CDR3 extends over 15 amino acids. V lost 4 bases, J lost 7 bases, and 8 bases stayed unmatched. Germline CDR1 and CDR2: SGHRS and YFSETQ. CDR3 DNA sequence: TGCGCCAGCAGCCACGACAGGGGGCTCATGAATGAGCAGTTCTTC. It translates to CASSHDRGLMNEQFF.

The sample holds a few counts of this clone. V gene TRBV2 combines with J gene TRBJ2-1; 7 bases line up with TRBD1. The germline V gene encodes CDR1 SNHLY and CDR2 FYNNEI. The V segment lost 7 bases and the J segment 8 bases; nucleotides outside the gene matches: 8. The CDR3 runs to 13 residues. The CDR3 DNA reads as TGTGCCAGCAAGGGTCAGAGGGGGCATGAGCAGTTCTTC. It is translated as CASKGQRGHEQFF.

The rearrangement joins TRBV9 to TRBJ2-3; D call uncertain. Trimming took 1 base from V and 4 from J, leaving 7 bases between them. The length of the CDR3 is 13 residues. The germline CDR1 and CDR2 sequences are SGDLS and YYNGEE. CDR3 DNA sequence: TGTGCCAGCAGCGTACCGGCATCAGATACGCAGTATTTT. It is translated as CASSVPASDTQYF. Filled out from reference TRBV9 and TRBJ2-3, the complete variable domain reads DSGVTQTPKHLITATGQRVTLRCSPRSGDLSVYWYQQSLDQGLQFLIQYYNGEERAKGNILERFSAQQFPDLHSELNLSSLELGDSALYFCASSVPASDTQYFGPGTRLTVL.

The chain employs TRBV5-1 and TRBJ1-2; D is uncertain. Germline loops: CDR1 SGHRS, CDR2 YFSETQ. V was clipped by 0 bases and J by 1 base, with 10 bases between them. The CDR3 contains 15 residues. Written as DNA, the CDR3 is TGCGCCAGCAGCTTGGACAGCCGCTATAACTATGGCTACACCTTC. Amino acids: CASSLDSRYNYGYTF.

The chain employs TRBV5-8 and TRBJ2-7, with D possibly TRBD2 on 7 matching bases. Trimming stripped 0 bases from V and 4 bases from J, with 11 bases between. This CDR3 comprises 14 residues. From germline, CDR1 is SGHTS and CDR2 YDEGEE. In DNA, the CDR3 is TGTGCCAGCAGCTTGGGGGGGGGCCCGTACGAGCAGTACTTC. This encodes CASSLGGGPYEQYF.

The J gene is TRBJ1-6, the V gene TRBV27; 10 positions agree with TRBD1. Germline CDR1 and CDR2: MNHEY and SMNVEV (reference sequence). V was clipped by 4 bases and J by 8 bases; unmatched bases: 5. This CDR3 contains 15 residues. The CDR3 loop is CASSSTGTGDSPLHF. CDR3 coding DNA: TGTGCCAGCAGTTCGACCGGGACAGGGGATTCACCCCTCCACTTT.

Concerning this clone: Other DNA sequences of this sample code for an identical CDR3. The J gene is TRBJ1-1, the V gene TRBV18, with 10 bases identical to TRBD1. Losses at the gene ends were 6 bases for V and 0 bases for J; bases not matched to a gene: 7. CDR1 is KGHSH and CDR2 is LQKENI in the germline V gene. The CDR3 has 16 residues. The CDR3 loop reads CASSPGTGALNTEAFF. The CDR3 DNA is TGTGCCAGCTCGCCCGGGACAGGGGCCCTGAACACTGAAGCTTTCTTT.

The rearrangement uses TRBV5-1 and TRBJ1-2; D is perhaps TRBD1 (6 bases). The germline V and J ends were trimmed by 0 bases and 6 bases, with 21 bases remaining between them. Germline CDR1 reads SGHRS; CDR2 reads YFSETQ. The length of the CDR3 is 17 residues. The CDR3 DNA reads as TGCGCCAGCAGCTTGGAACCCGTCACCAACAGGGTTCATGGCTACACCTTC. Amino acids: CASSLEPVTNRVHGYTF.

This clone has more than one count but fewer than ten. The chain couples TRBV5-1 to TRBJ2-7, with 8 bases that match TRBD1. The CDR3 runs to 15 residues. Germline assignment: CDR1 SGHRS and CDR2 YFSETQ. V lost 4 bases, J lost 2 bases, and 8 bases stayed unmatched. The CDR3 nucleotides read TGCGCCAGCAGCATTGCCGGGACAGGCCCCTACGAGCAGTACTTC. This encodes CASSIAGTGPYEQYF.

As DNA, the CDR3 is TGTGCCAGCAGCCAGGCTCGCTCAGATACGCAGTATTTT. Its translation is CASSQARSDTQYF. V is TRBV3-1 (or the pseudogene TRBV3-2) and J is TRBJ2-3; D is undetermined. Germline V gives CDR1 LGHDT, CDR2 YNNKEL (reference sequence). The CDR3 consists of 13 residues. With 3 bases removed from V and 4 bases from J, the gap between germline ends came to 8 bases.

This clone was detected once. DNA of the CDR3: TGCGCCAGCAGCATAGGGACAGGGGATCAGCCCCAGCATTTT. Its protein is CASSIGTGDQPQHF. The chain is built from TRBV5-1 and TRBJ1-5; 10 nucleotides line up with TRBD1. With 4 bases clipped from V and 5 bases from J, the junction kept 3 bases outside the gene matches. This CDR3 is built from 14 residues. Germline V gene data show CDR1 as SGHRS and CDR2 as YFSETQ.

This sequence joins TRBV2 and TRBJ2-2; D may be TRBD2 (6 bases). CDR1 is SNHLY and CDR2 is FYNNEI in the germline V gene. V lost 8 bases and J 7 bases, leaving 20 bases between the germline ends. This CDR3 region has 15 residues. CDR3 region: CASGVGGEIIGELFF. The CDR3 nucleotides read TGTGCCAGCGGGGTTGGAGGGGAAATTATCGGGGAGCTGTTTTTT.

V gene TRBV6-1 combines with J gene TRBJ1-5, with D possibly TRBD1 on 5 matching bases. Germline lookup yields CDR1 MNHNS and CDR2 SASEGT. The CDR3 contains 15 residues. V lost 0 bases and J 4 bases, leaving 10 bases between the germline ends. The DNA for the CDR3 is TGTGCCAGCAGTGAAGCCGACAGCTCGAATCAGCCCCAGCATTTT. Encoded protein: CASSEADSSNQPQHF.

J is TRBJ2-7 and V is TRBV4-2; the match to TRBD2 covers 9 bases. Trimming took 0 bases from V and 4 from J; bases not matched to a gene: 7. The CDR3 is 16 amino acids. The germline V gene encodes CDR1 LGHNA and CDR2 YNFKEQ. This chain's CDR3 is CASSQDASSGAYEQYF. For the CDR3, the DNA is TGTGCCAGCAGCCAAGATGCGTCTAGCGGGGCTTACGAGCAGTACTTC.

The V gene is TRBV15, the J gene TRBJ2-1; 9 nucleotides line up with TRBD2. CDR1 is LNHNV and CDR2 is YYDKDF in the germline V gene (reference sequence). This CDR3 spans 17 amino acids. With V trimmed by 1 base and J by 0 bases, 4 bases remained unmatched. This CDR3 reads CATSRVALAGSYNEQFF. Here the CDR3 DNA reads TGTGCCACCAGCAGAGTTGCACTAGCGGGCTCCTACAATGAGCAGTTCTTC.

The chain employs TRBV18 and TRBJ2-1; possibly TRBD2 for D (6 bases). CDR3 length equals 15 residues. V dropped 2 bases and J dropped 4 bases, with 12 bases sitting between them. Looked up from germline, CDR1 is KGHSH and CDR2 is LQKENI. CDR3: CASSPGLEGYNEQFF. CDR3 in DNA: TGTGCCAGCTCACCAGGGCTGGAGGGTTACAATGAGCAGTTCTTC.

V is TRBV7-9 and J is TRBJ2-3; 12 bases map to TRBD1. This CDR3 has 14 residues. Germline V CDR1 and CDR2: SEHNR, FQNEAQ (reference sequence). J gave up 8 bases and V 4 bases, and 4 bases lay outside the gene matches. The CDR3 DNA reads TGTGCCAGCAGCTCTCCGGGACAGGGGGCTACGCAGTATTTT. Amino acids: CASSSPGQGATQYF.

This chain uses TRBV4-1 with TRBJ1-5; TRBD1 aligns across 10 bases. This CDR3 spans 16 amino acids. CDR1 is MGHRA, CDR2 YSYEKL, per germline. The ends lost 0 bases at V and 7 bases at J; junction bases unmatched: 6. CDR3 coding DNA: TGCGCCAGCAGCCAAGACCGGGGGACAGGGGACCAGCCCCAGCATTTT. It codes for CASSQDRGTGDQPQHF.

The sample holds one count of this clone. This rearrangement joins TRBV19 to TRBJ2-7, with 9 bases identical to TRBD1. The CDR3 consists of 15 residues. CDR1 LNHDA and CDR2 SQIVND come from the germline V gene (reference sequence). The J segment lost 6 bases and the V segment lost 5 bases, leaving 11 bases of the junction unmatched. The CDR3 reads CASSHTGTGLIEQYF. The CDR3 bases are TGTGCCAGTAGTCATACCGGGACAGGGTTGATCGAGCAGTACTTC.

The chain has TRBV7-8 and TRBJ2-5; 9 bases are shared with TRBD1. V lost 5 bases and J lost 5; bases outside the gene matches: 6. Germline V gene data show CDR1 as SGHVS and CDR2 as FQNEAQ. This CDR3 has 14 residues. CDR3 residues: CASSVTGGAETQYF. The CDR3 DNA sequence: TGTGCCAGCAGCGTTACAGGGGGCGCGGAGACCCAGTACTTC. The full variable domain, in which reference TRBV7-8 and TRBJ2-5 provide the parts outside the CDR3, is GAGVSQSPRYKVAKRGQDVALRCDPISGHVSLFWYQQALGQGPEFLTYFQNEAQLDKSGLPSDRFFAERPEGSVSTLKIQRTQQEDSAVYLCASSVTGGAETQYFGPGTRLLVL.

V gene TRBV7-9 combines with J gene TRBJ1-2; no reliable D call. The CDR3 length is 14 residues. Germline-derived CDR1 and CDR2 are SEHNR and FQNEAQ (reference sequence). V was cut by 1 base and J by 1 base, with 7 bases left in between. CDR3 loop: CASSLGGVNYGYTF. CDR3 coding DNA: TGTGCCAGCAGCTTAGGGGGTGTTAACTATGGCTACACCTTC.

The J gene is TRBJ1-2, the V gene TRBV27; 8 bases are shared with TRBD1. CDR3 length equals 15 residues. Per germline, CDR1 MNHEY and CDR2 SMNVEV (reference sequence). Losses at the gene ends were 6 bases for V and 3 bases for J; bases not matched to a gene: 9. CDR3 loop: CASSTQTGAYYGYTF. The CDR3, as DNA: TGTGCCAGCAGCACGCAGACAGGGGCCTACTATGGCTACACCTTC.

The chain is built from TRBV29-1 and TRBJ1-1, with TRBD1 as a possible D gene (6 bases). Trimming stripped 6 bases from V and 5 bases from J, with 22 bases between. Germline V lookup: CDR1 SQVTM, CDR2 ANQGSEA. This CDR3 is 15 amino acids long. The CDR3 sequence: CSVGPETGLGTEAFF. CDR3 nucleotide sequence: TGCAGCGTGGGGCCCGAGACAGGCCTGGGGACTGAAGCTTTCTTT. Full variable domain (outside the CDR3, taken from reference TRBV29-1 and TRBJ1-1): SAVISQKPSRDICQRGTSLTIQCQVDSQVTMMFWYRQQPGQSLTLIATANQGSEATYESGFVIDKFPISRPNLTFSTLTVSNMSPEDSSIYLCSVGPETGLGTEAFFGQGTRLTVV.

The chain joins TRBV6-5 to TRBJ2-2; 7 positions agree with TRBD2. The germline V gene encodes CDR1 MNHEY and CDR2 SVGAGI. The CDR3 spans 15 residues. The V and J ends lost 4 bases and 4 bases, in that order; junction bases with no gene match: 6. CDR3 DNA sequence: TGTGCCAGCAGTTCCCGGGGAGGGCCCACCGGGGAGCTGTTTTTT. This sequence encodes CASSSRGGPTGELFF.

The rearrangement joins TRBV18 to TRBJ2-6; maybe TRBD1 (6 bases). The CDR3 covers 17 residues. CDR1 and CDR2 (germline): KGHSH, LQKENI. Deletions cut 4 bases from V and 0 bases from J, with 13 bases between. The CDR3 region has the DNA TGTGCCAGCTCACTCCGACAGGTTAGCTCTGGGGCCAACGTCCTGACTTTC. Residues: CASSLRQVSSGANVLTF.

This clone turned up a few times. The gene calls are TRBV19 and TRBJ1-2; 11 bases agree with TRBD1. Germline-derived CDR1 and CDR2 are LNHDA and SQIVND (reference sequence). The CDR3 runs to 17 residues. J lost 4 bases, V lost 3 bases, and 10 bases had no gene match. The CDR3 DNA is TGTGCCAGTAGTATCTCCGGGACAGGGGGTAGTGGCTATGGCTACACCTTC. This translates into CASSISGTGGSGYGYTF.

V gene TRBV5-4 combines with J gene TRBJ2-7, with D maybe TRBD1 (6 bases). The CDR3 is made up of 12 amino acids. CDR1 and CDR2 from the germline V gene are SGHNT and YYREEE (reference sequence). V was trimmed by 4 bases and J by 3 bases, leaving 8 bases between them. CDR3 protein: CASSPDSYEQYF. Written as DNA, the CDR3 is TGTGCCAGCAGCCCGGACAGCTACGAGCAGTACTTC.

The chain recombines TRBV5-1 with TRBJ1-3; the D gene is possibly TRBD1 (5 bases). Trimming pared 4 bases from V and 2 bases from J, leaving 10 bases between. There are 14 residues in the CDR3. CDR1 is SGHRS, CDR2 YFSETQ, per germline. The CDR3 region has the DNA TGCGCCAGCAGCGCAGGGTCCCCTGGAAACACCATATATTTT. It yields the protein CASSAGSPGNTIYF.